A single T cell receptor beta chain is shown here with its context. This entry comes from a study of blood T cell repertoires in COVID-19. Cohort assignment relied on participant-reported clinical history. V gave up 6 bases and J gave up 2 bases, with 8 bases separating them. The CDR3 spans 13 residues. The germline V gene has CDR1 SGDLS and CDR2 YYNGEE. The assay was immunoSEQ multiplex PCR, and TCRdb's table has in-frame clones only and misses some. The table has about 460,000 clones, about nine tenths seen once; the top ten hold approximately 8.3%. The rearrangement uses TRBV9 and TRBJ1-4; no clear D gene. The TCR comes from a woman in her fifties or sixties who had recovered from COVID-19. The sample consisted of PBMCs or T cells enriched from blood (not recorded which). Written as DNA, the CDR3 is TGTGCCAGCAATGGGGAGACTAATGAAAAACTGTTTTTT. This sequence encodes CASNGETNEKLFF.